Included here is one T cell receptor (beta chain) sequence, with context. Authors' analysis steps: From reference gene primer amplification, estimates of nucleated cell counts were derived. The table came from immunoSEQ multiplex PCR; TCRdb's copy has only in-frame clones and leaves some out. For V, J and clone size, that table is used; D and trimming come from the DNA. The table shows approximately 260,000 clones, with more than 75% occurring only once. Germline V CDR1 and CDR2: SGHNT, YENEEA. CDR3 length equals 13 residues. Trimming removed 2 bases at V and 3 bases at J, with 6 bases between. In terms of age and location, participants ranged from roughly 18 to 90 years and lived in fewer than 30 US areas. This specimen comes from a study of blood T cell repertoires in COVID-19. For the study at large: From the United States, Italy and Spain came samples of acute and convalescent COVID-19. Sources were T cells, B-cell-depleted T cells, or PBMCs; the material itself was cDNA or gDNA.

The V call is TRBV11-3, the J call TRBJ2-3; D is unresolved. The sequenced sample consisted of PBMCs or T cells enriched from blood (not recorded which). The origin of this receptor is a woman in her 40s with acute COVID-19. The CDR3 protein is CASSLSGTDTQYF. The CDR3 DNA reads as TGTGCCAGCAGCTTATCCGGGACAGATACGCAGTATTTT.